This T cell receptor (beta chain) was captured in a study of T-cell memory formation after mild COVID-19. Study in general: TCR clusters were largely donor specific.

With respect to this clonotype: As yet, its antigen is unknown.

General study findings and limits: Mainly in CM and EM were contracting CD4+ clones; CD8+ were in EMRA. Prior to infection, memory already included some responding clones, suggesting cross-reactive memory joined. Contracting clones, day 15 to 85, had balanced CD4/CD8, and later expanders favored CD4+.

TCRdb processed the 5' RACE reads anew with MiXCR; each CDR3 protein has one entry. This sample yields 98,000 or so distinct CDR3 sequences, of which over 15% are seen a single time; around 5.1% belongs to the top ten. V trimming: 3 bases; J trimming: 5 bases; junction bases outside the gene matches: 2. The CDR3 is 14 amino acids. Germline lookup yields CDR1 LGHNA and CDR2 YSLEER. The TCR sequence derives from a man between 18 and 29 years old who had mild COVID-19 (a few samples of this study predate the infection). Cell type and time point are not known. Sequencing was done on a sample of PBMCs or a T cell subset sorted from them (not recorded which). V and J are TRBV4-3 and TRBJ2-1, with 9 bases matching TRBD1. The CDR3 bases are TGCGCCAGCAGCCAGAGGACAGGGGACAATGAGCAGTTCTTC. The encoded protein is CASSQRTGDNEQFF.